The count of the clone carrying this T cell receptor (beta chain) is one. It may be a read error: a sequence one base away is much more abundant. This sample is drawn from a study of shared clonotypes between healthy human individuals. The CDR3 totals 12 residues. The germline V gene encodes CDR1 SGHRS and CDR2 YFSETQ. With 3 bases removed from V and 0 bases from J, the gap between germline ends came to 3 bases. Sequencing used immunoSEQ multiplex PCR; TCRdb keeps in-frame clones, though not all of them. Among fewer than 200,000 clones listed, around 63% were seen once. This sequence joins TRBV5-1 and TRBJ2-5; D gene unclear. The source material was memory CD4+ T cells sorted from blood. As for subset: CD45RA-negative fraction. The source is a man aged 30 to 39 in good health. CDR3 nucleotide sequence: TGCGCCAGCAGCTGGGACCAAGAGACCCAGTACTTC. Protein sequence: CASSWDQETQYF.